Included here is one T cell receptor (beta chain) sequence, with context. Its antigen is undetermined. Documented time point: cycle 4 day 1 (C4D1), after 5 to 7 weeks of nivolumab. The patients all showed relapse after autologous stem cell transplantation, while their brentuximab vedotin exposure varied. Clones were sequenced by immunoSEQ multiplex PCR, and TCRdb holds only the in-frame ones, with some missing. The profile covers about 31,000 clones, with 81% appearing a single time and roughly 17% taken by the ten largest. This entry is derived from a study of PD-1 blockade in classical Hodgkin lymphoma. Study-wide points: No one has yet defined what causes the repertoire differences, which may be disease activity or prior therapy. Reports described newly diagnosed patients as having lower baseline TCR diversity than healthy donors.

The sequence came from a human donor with classical Hodgkin lymphoma. The starting material was peripheral blood mononuclear cells (PBMCs), obtained before the fourth cycle of nivolumab.

The CDR3 nucleotides read TGCGCCAGCAGCACGGGACAGGGTTCCTACAATGAGCAGTTCTTC. It yields the protein CASSTGQGSYNEQFF. The chain recombines TRBV5-1 with TRBJ2-1, with 9 bases lining up with TRBD1. CDR3 length: 15 amino acids. V shed 4 bases, J shed 1 base, and the junction held 3 bases outside the gene matches. The germline CDR1 and CDR2 sequences are SGHRS and YFSETQ.